This entry lists 2 T cell receptor beta chains sequenced from one sample in a study of T cell responses to AZD1222 COVID-19 vaccine. Profiled with immunoSEQ multiplex PCR; TCRdb holds only in-frame clones, not every one. The data show 55,000 to 80,000 clones, 76% seen once. Here the sequenced sample was peripheral blood, taken on day 0 of AZD1222 vaccination. The receptors were gathered from an adult in good health.

The rearrangement uses TRBV2 and TRBJ2-7, with TRBD1 matching 7 bases. V was clipped by 7 bases and J by 5 bases; unmatched bases: 11. Germline V CDR1 and CDR2: SNHLY, FYNNEI. This CDR3 comprises 14 residues. The CDR3 DNA follows: TGTGCCAGCAATGGACAGGTAGGGTTCGACGAGCAGTACTTC. It encodes CASNGQVGFDEQYF.

The sample holds a few counts of this clone. This chain uses TRBV10-3 with TRBJ1-1; TRBD1 is a possible D gene (6 bases). This CDR3 is 14 amino acids long. CDR1 is ENHRY and CDR2 is SYGVKD in the germline V gene. V shed 2 bases and J shed 4 bases, with 11 bases lying between them. The CDR3 coding sequence is TGTGCCATCAGTGAGGAGATCAGGGGCACTGAAGCTTTCTTT. This translates into CAISEEIRGTEAFF.